This T cell receptor beta chain was documented in a study of neurological immune-mediated disorders. Study observations and caveats: Subjects shared no identical expanded-clone CDR3 amino acid sequences, suggesting private TCR-beta repertoires in all groups. HTLV-1-associated myelopathy showed the most TCR clonal expansion; multiple sclerosis the least, below healthy controls.

This CDR3 has 16 amino acids. Germline V gives CDR1 KGHSH, CDR2 LQKENI. Trimming at V came to 6 bases and at J to 4 bases, leaving 9 bases not matched to a gene. It was by 5'RACE with 10-nucleotide random UMIs that the cDNA was made. TCRdb re-analysed the 5' RACE reads in MiXCR, keeping a single row per CDR3 protein. The data contain 40,000 or so distinct CDR3 sequences, 4.8% of them seen just once; the ten biggest clones take up approximately 10%. This clonotype was observed many times. Antigen specificity is unknown. CD4+ or CD8+ T cells, about 960,000 per library, were used for sorted libraries. The origin of this receptor is a man younger than 35 in good health. The sequenced material came from CD4+ T cells from blood. This chain links TRBV18 with TRBJ2-2, with TRBD1 identical over 9 bases. The CDR3 loop reads CASSPRTGVGTGELFF. The CDR3 region has the DNA TGTGCCAGCTCCCCCAGGACAGGGGTTGGCACCGGGGAGCTGTTTTTT.